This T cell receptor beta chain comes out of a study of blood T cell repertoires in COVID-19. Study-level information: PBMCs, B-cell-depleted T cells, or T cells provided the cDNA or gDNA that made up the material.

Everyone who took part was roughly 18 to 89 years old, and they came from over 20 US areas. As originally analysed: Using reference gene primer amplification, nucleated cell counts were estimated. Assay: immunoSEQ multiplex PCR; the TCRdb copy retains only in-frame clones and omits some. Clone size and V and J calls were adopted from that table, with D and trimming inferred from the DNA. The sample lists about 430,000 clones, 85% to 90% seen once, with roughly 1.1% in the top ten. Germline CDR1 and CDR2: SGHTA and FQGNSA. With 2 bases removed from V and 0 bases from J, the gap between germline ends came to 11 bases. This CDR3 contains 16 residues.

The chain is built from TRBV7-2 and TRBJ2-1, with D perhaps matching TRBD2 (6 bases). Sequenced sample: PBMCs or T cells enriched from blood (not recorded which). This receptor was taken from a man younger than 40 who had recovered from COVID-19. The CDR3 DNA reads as TGTGCCAGCAGCTTAAATGCGCGGGACTCCTACAATGAGCAGTTCTTC. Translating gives CASSLNARDSYNEQFF.